The clone carrying this T cell receptor beta chain showed up just a few times. The entry originates in a study of blood T cell repertoires in COVID-19. Method: immunoSEQ multiplex PCR; TCRdb's copy keeps in-frame clones and lacks some. Of under 300,000 clones in the sample, about 82% are singletons; the top ten hold 9% to 15%. There are 15 residues in the CDR3. Germline V gives CDR1 MNHEY, CDR2 SVGAGI. V was cut by 2 bases and J by 2 bases, with 12 bases left in between. This sequence originates from an elderly man with acute or convalescent COVID-19. The J gene is TRBJ1-2, the V gene TRBV6-5, with D maybe TRBD1 (6 bases). The sequenced sample consisted of peripheral blood. The CDR3 reads CASSYGPDRNYGYTF. In DNA, the CDR3 is TGTGCCAGCAGTTACGGACCGGACAGAAACTATGGCTACACCTTC.